A single sample gave rise to the 20 T cell receptor beta chains below, sequenced in a study of neoadjuvant anti-PD-1 for oral cavity cancer. Assay: immunoSEQ multiplex PCR; the TCRdb copy retains only in-frame clones and omits some. The sample includes around 12,000 clones, more than 55% of them seen just once. Sequenced material: tumor tissue, taken before nivolumab (anti-PD-1) treatment. These receptors came from a person aged 40 to 85 with oral cavity squamous cell carcinoma.

This clone is classed as hyperexpanded. The sample carries other DNA sequences with the same CDR3. The chain joins TRBV7-9 to TRBJ2-7; a weak D match, TRBD2 (6 bases). The CDR3 consists of 14 residues. CDR1 SEHNR and CDR2 FQNEAQ come from the germline V gene (reference sequence). The V end lost 5 bases, the J end lost 2 bases, and 13 bases lay between the germline ends. CDR3 DNA: TGTGCCAGCAGCCCCAGGGACTGGACCTACGAGCAGTACTTC. It yields the protein CASSPRDWTYEQYF.

V gene TRBV7-9 combines with J gene TRBJ1-1; D unresolved. Trimming shortened V by 5 bases and J by 0 bases, and 10 bases separated the two germline ends. The germline V gene has CDR1 SEHNR and CDR2 FQNEAQ (reference sequence). The CDR3 covers 14 residues. Here the CDR3 reads CASSMEIMNTEAFF. DNA of the CDR3: TGTGCCAGCAGCATGGAGATCATGAACACTGAAGCTTTCTTT.

The chain combines TRBV11-2 with TRBJ2-5; perhaps D is TRBD1 or TRBD2 (5 bases each). The CDR3 loop spans 15 amino acids. Trimming removed 1 base from V and 6 bases from J, with 15 bases in between. The V gene's germline CDR1 is SGHAT and CDR2 FQNNGV. The CDR3 sequence is CASSLGGTIQKTQYF. CDR3 nucleotide sequence: TGTGCCAGCAGCTTAGGGGGGACCATTCAAAAGACCCAGTACTTC.

The rearrangement joins TRBV5-1 to TRBJ2-1; D gene unclear. CDR3 length: 13 amino acids. Trimming removed 4 bases from V and 5 bases from J, with 10 bases in between. Germline assignment: CDR1 SGHRS and CDR2 YFSETQ. CDR3 sequence: CASSPGTNNEQFF. DNA of the CDR3: TGCGCCAGCAGCCCTGGAACCAACAATGAGCAGTTCTTC.

This chain connects TRBV5-5 to TRBJ2-3; the D is unclear. The CDR3 has 15 residues. Germline V CDR1 and CDR2: SGHKS, YYEKEE (reference sequence). Trimming cost V 0 bases and J 1 base, with 9 bases left between them. The DNA for the CDR3 is TGTGCCAGCAGCTTGGACCCGAAGGGCACAGATACGCAGTATTTT. Its protein product is CASSLDPKGTDTQYF.

CDR3 loop: CASTPGQVYEQYF. CDR3 bases: TGTGCCAGCACCCCCGGACAGGTCTACGAGCAGTACTTC. This chain joins TRBV7-9 and TRBJ2-7; TRBD1 aligns across 7 bases. With 7 bases clipped from V and 3 bases from J, the junction kept 6 bases outside the gene matches. The CDR3 spans 13 residues. Germline lookup yields CDR1 SEHNR and CDR2 FQNEAQ (reference sequence). Supplemented by reference TRBV7-9 and TRBJ2-7, the full variable domain reads DTGVSQNPRHKITKRGQNVTFRCDPISEHNRLYWYRQTLGQGPEFLTYFQNEAQLEKSRLLSDRFSAERPKGSFSTLEIQRTEQGDSAMYLCASTPGQVYEQYFGPGTRLTVT.

The chain is built from TRBV19 and TRBJ1-1, with D perhaps matching TRBD1 (6 bases). Germline-derived CDR1 and CDR2 are LNHDA and SQIVND (reference sequence). Trimming took 7 bases from V and 0 from J, leaving 12 bases between them. The CDR3 covers 14 residues. CDR3 sequence reads: CASTTGQMNTEAFF. In nucleotides, the CDR3 is TGTGCCAGTACCACAGGGCAGATGAACACTGAAGCTTTCTTT. The full variable domain, completed using reference TRBV19 and TRBJ1-1, is DGGITQSPKYLFRKEGQNVTLSCEQNLNHDAMYWYRQDPGQGLRLIYYSQIVNDFQKGDIAEGYSVSREKKESFPLTVTSAQKNPTAFYLCASTTGQMNTEAFFGQGTRLTVV.

This chain joins TRBV29-1 and TRBJ2-4; D might be TRBD1 (8 bases). V shed 8 bases and J shed 7 bases, with 15 bases lying between them. Per germline, CDR1 SQVTM and CDR2 ANQGSEA. The CDR3 is 12 amino acids. Here the CDR3 DNA reads TGCAGCACCACAGGGGGAGGGAACATTCAGTACTTC. Translation: CSTTGGGNIQYF.

This chain links TRBV7-2 with TRBJ2-7; the D call may be TRBD1 or TRBD2 (5 bases each). The CDR3 spans 18 residues. Per the germline V gene, CDR1 is SGHTA and CDR2 is FQGNSA. V was cut by 1 base and J by 3 bases, with 22 bases left in between. The CDR3 loop reads CASSLEWGIGTVFYEQYF. The CDR3 coding sequence is TGTGCCAGCAGCTTAGAGTGGGGCATAGGGACGGTTTTCTACGAGCAGTACTTC.

The chain uses TRBV6-6 and TRBJ2-7; 10 nucleotides agree with TRBD1. From germline, CDR1 is MNHNY and CDR2 SVGAGI (reference sequence). The CDR3 has 16 amino acids. Trimming took 0 bases from V and 6 from J; bases not matched to a gene: 8. The CDR3 bases are TGTGCCAGCAGTTACTCCCCCCAGACAGGGGGCTTCGAGCAGTACTTC. This translates into CASSYSPQTGGFEQYF.

CDR3 sequence (DNA): TGTGCCAGCAGCCCCGAGTTGGGCTCCTACGAGCAGTACTTC. It yields the protein CASSPELGSYEQYF. V usage is TRBV11-2 and J usage is TRBJ2-7, with D uncertain. V gave up 5 bases and J gave up 0 bases, with 11 bases separating them. Germline CDR1 is SGHAT and CDR2 is FQNNGV. There are 14 residues in the CDR3. Full variable domain (remainder filled in from reference TRBV11-2 and TRBJ2-7): EAGVAQSPRYKIIEKRQSVAFWCNPISGHATLYWYQQILGQGPKLLIQFQNNGVVDDSQLPKDRFSAERLKGVDSTLKIQPAKLEDSAVYLCASSPELGSYEQYFGPGTRLTVT.

This clone was detected a few times. This sequence joins TRBV28 and TRBJ2-3, with D unclear. The germline V and J ends were trimmed by 4 bases and 5 bases, with 7 bases remaining between them. This CDR3 contains 12 residues. Per the germline V gene, CDR1 is MDHEN and CDR2 is SYDVKM. CDR3 region: CASSSPLDTQYF. The DNA for the CDR3 is TGTGCCAGCAGTTCCCCTTTAGATACGCAGTATTTT.

In its sample, this clone was seen a few times. For the CDR3, the DNA is TGCAGCGTTGAAGGACACTACTCGAACTATGGCTACACCTTC. Protein product: CSVEGHYSNYGYTF. V gene TRBV29-1 combines with J gene TRBJ1-2; D not certain. V dropped 1 base and J dropped 2 bases, with 11 bases sitting between them. Germline V gene data show CDR1 as SQVTM and CDR2 as ANQGSEA. CDR3 length: 14 amino acids.

This clone was seen more than once but under ten times. The CDR3 spells CASRLTFRVTDTQYF. Here the CDR3 DNA reads TGTGCCAGCAGACTTACCTTTAGGGTGACAGATACGCAGTATTTT. This chain links TRBV27 with TRBJ2-3; unclear D gene. Trimming pared 6 bases from V and 3 bases from J, leaving 16 bases between. Looked up from germline, CDR1 is MNHEY and CDR2 is SMNVEV (reference sequence). This CDR3 has 15 residues.

The chain carries TRBV28 and TRBJ2-7, with 10 bases fitting TRBD1. J lost 6 bases, V lost 5 bases, and 1 base had no gene match. Germline V gives CDR1 MDHEN, CDR2 SYDVKM. The CDR3 spans 12 residues. The CDR3 is CASSDRGLEQYF. The CDR3 nucleotides read TGTGCCAGCAGTGACAGGGGGCTCGAGCAGTACTTC.

The genes are TRBV2 and TRBJ1-2; 8 positions match TRBD1. The CDR3 has 14 amino acids. Germline CDR1 reads SNHLY; CDR2 reads FYNNEI. J gave up 5 bases and V 1 base, and 3 bases lay outside the gene matches. Here the CDR3 reads CASSEVGQGYGYTF. The CDR3 nucleotides read TGTGCCAGCAGTGAAGTCGGACAGGGATATGGCTACACCTTC.

This clone was observed a handful of times. The chain uses TRBV30 and TRBJ1-1; D is perhaps TRBD1 (6 bases). Germline assignment: CDR1 GTSNPN and CDR2 SVGIG (reference sequence). Trimming left V 8 bases short and J 0 bases short, with 16 bases between. There are 14 residues in the CDR3. CDR3: CAASMGGLNTEAFF. The CDR3 DNA is TGTGCCGCCTCGATGGGGGGCCTGAACACTGAAGCTTTCTTT.

The chain couples TRBV9 to TRBJ2-1; TRBD2 agrees at 7 bases. The junction had 7 bases not matched to a gene; V was cut back by 0 bases and J by 7 bases. This CDR3 region has 15 residues. The germline gives CDR1 SGDLS, CDR2 YYNGEE. The CDR3 region is CASSVDILAANEQFF. The CDR3 DNA reads TGTGCCAGCAGCGTAGACATCCTAGCGGCAAATGAGCAGTTCTTC. Based on the CDR3 plus reference TRBV9 and TRBJ2-1, the full variable domain is DSGVTQTPKHLITATGQRVTLRCSPRSGDLSVYWYQQSLDQGLQFLIQYYNGEERAKGNILERFSAQQFPDLHSELNLSSLELGDSALYFCASSVDILAANEQFFGPGTRLTVL.

The V and J genes are TRBV28 and TRBJ2-6, with D unclear. The CDR3 is 10 residues long. V was shortened by 6 bases and J by 10 bases, with 4 bases between the two germline ends. Germline V gene sequence: CDR1 MDHEN, CDR2 SYDVKM. The CDR3, as DNA: TGTGCCAGCAGAAAAAACGTCCTGACTTTC. Translation gives CASRKNVLTF.

This clone was counted once. V usage is TRBV6-5 and J usage is TRBJ2-7, with TRBD1 matching over 7 bases. In germline, CDR1 is MNHEY, CDR2 SVGAGI. There are 11 residues in the CDR3. J lost 2 bases, V lost 10 bases, and 2 bases had no gene match. For the CDR3, the DNA is TGTGCCACCGGGACAGCCTACGAGCAGTACTTC. Translation: CATGTAYEQYF.